The 16 T cell receptor beta chains given below trace back to one sample, sequenced in a study of T cells after posttransplantation cyclophosphamide. Some clones are missing from TCRdb's copy, which holds only in-frame ones; the method was immunoSEQ multiplex PCR. The repertoire has some 54,000 clones, approximately 94% of them found once; the top ten carry 2.9%. The source material was PBMCs. These receptor sequences come from a woman in her 30s in good health and a related stem cell transplant donor.

The J gene is TRBJ2-3, the V gene TRBV6-1, with 11 bases fitting TRBD2. The CDR3 length is 15 residues. Germline V gene sequence: CDR1 MNHNS, CDR2 SASEGT. V was clipped by 3 bases and J by 8 bases; unmatched bases: 7. This chain's CDR3 is CASSEASGGSGTQYF. The DNA for the CDR3 is TGTGCCAGCAGTGAGGCTAGCGGGGGGTCCGGTACGCAGTATTTT.

In this sample, this clone turned up a few times. This chain connects TRBV6-5 to TRBJ2-7; D not certain. Trimming left V 2 bases short and J 2 bases short, with 13 bases between. Germline loops: CDR1 MNHEY, CDR2 SVGAGI. This CDR3 has 15 amino acids. The CDR3: CASSYGPDLAYEQYF. The CDR3 DNA reads as TGTGCCAGCAGTTACGGGCCAGATCTGGCCTACGAGCAGTACTTC.

CDR3 sequence reads: CASSPGQGITGELFF. CDR3 nucleotides: TGTGCCAGTAGCCCTGGACAGGGGATCACCGGGGAGCTGTTTTTT. This chain joins TRBV19 and TRBJ2-2, with TRBD1 identical over 9 bases. The V gene's germline CDR1 is LNHDA and CDR2 SQIVND (reference sequence). This CDR3 comprises 15 residues. The V gene end was trimmed by 6 bases and the J gene end by 4 bases; junction bases not matched to a gene: 6.

The DNA of the CDR3 is TGTGCCAGCAGCCCCCGGACAAACCTTAATGAAAAACTGTTTTTT. Amino acids: CASSPRTNLNEKLFF. V usage is TRBV9 and J usage is TRBJ1-4; TRBD1 is a possible D gene (5 bases). V was shortened by 4 bases and J by 4 bases, with 14 bases between the two germline ends. Germline-derived CDR1 and CDR2 are SGDLS and YYNGEE. This CDR3 spans 15 amino acids.

The chain links TRBV9 to TRBJ1-3; 10 bases line up with TRBD1. The junction had 3 bases not matched to a gene; V was cut back by 0 bases and J by 0 bases. Germline V gene lookup returns CDR1 SGDLS and CDR2 YYNGEE. The CDR3 has 17 amino acids. CDR3 bases: TGTGCCAGCAGCGTAGGGACAGGGGGGAACTCTGGAAACACCATATATTTT. Amino acid sequence: CASSVGTGGNSGNTIYF. Based on the CDR3 plus reference TRBV9 and TRBJ1-3, the full variable domain is DSGVTQTPKHLITATGQRVTLRCSPRSGDLSVYWYQQSLDQGLQFLIQYYNGEERAKGNILERFSAQQFPDLHSELNLSSLELGDSALYFCASSVGTGGNSGNTIYFGEGSWLTVV.

This chain uses TRBV19 with TRBJ2-2, with D unclear. The CDR3 sequence is 13 residues long. In germline, CDR1 is LNHDA, CDR2 SQIVND (reference sequence). V shed 3 bases and J shed 6 bases, with 8 bases lying between them. CDR3 residues: CASSIQAPGELFF. The CDR3 nucleotides are TGTGCCAGTAGTATCCAGGCTCCCGGGGAGCTGTTTTTT. Supplemented by reference TRBV19 and TRBJ2-2, the full variable domain reads DGGITQSPKYLFRKEGQNVTLSCEQNLNHDAMYWYRQDPGQGLRLIYYSQIVNDFQKGDIAEGYSVSREKKESFPLTVTSAQKNPTAFYLCASSIQAPGELFFGEGSRLTVL.

This clone was detected only once. The chain couples TRBV4-2 to TRBJ2-7; 9 bases align to TRBD1. After removal of 6 bases from V and 3 bases from J, the junction contained 9 bases not matched to a gene. Per the germline V gene, CDR1 is LGHNA and CDR2 is YNFKEQ. CDR3 length: 15 residues. CDR3 in amino acids: CASRKGQGEGYEQYF. The CDR3 DNA sequence: TGTGCCAGCAGAAAGGGACAGGGTGAAGGCTACGAGCAGTACTTC.

CDR3 in amino acids: CAICPVSGGELFF. CDR3 DNA: TGTGCCATCTGTCCGGTCTCAGGAGGGGAGCTGTTTTTT. The chain couples TRBV10-3 to TRBJ2-2; D gene ambiguous. Trimming left V 8 bases short and J 8 bases short, with 15 bases between. The germline V gene has CDR1 ENHRY and CDR2 SYGVKD. This CDR3 comprises 13 residues.

This chain links TRBV7-2 with TRBJ1-5, with D unresolved. The ends were cut back, 8 bases at V and 2 bases at J, with 10 bases in the middle. This CDR3 has 13 residues. CDR1 and CDR2 from the germline V gene are SGHTA and FQGNSA. As DNA, the CDR3 is TGTGCCAGCGCGGCGGTGGGCAATCAGCCCCAGCATTTT. It specifies CASAAVGNQPQHF.

The chain carries TRBV4-1 and TRBJ2-1; D is possibly TRBD2 (5 bases). Trimming stripped 0 bases from V and 7 bases from J, with 22 bases between. The CDR3 is made up of 18 amino acids. Looked up from germline, CDR1 is MGHRA and CDR2 is YSYEKL. The CDR3 coding sequence is TGCGCCAGCAGCCAAGAGGAATCTGTGGCCGGGGTTAAAAATGAGCAGTTCTTC. Its translation: CASSQEESVAGVKNEQFF.

The rearrangement joins TRBV7-9 to TRBJ2-7, with 9 positions matching TRBD1. CDR3 length: 14 amino acids. Germline V CDR1 and CDR2: SEHNR, FQNEAQ (reference sequence). The J segment lost 2 bases and the V segment lost 1 base, leaving 0 bases of the junction unmatched. CDR3 coding DNA: TGTGCCAGCAGCTTAGGACAGGGGGCCTACGAGCAGTACTTC. Protein product: CASSLGQGAYEQYF.

The gene calls are TRBV30 and TRBJ2-1; TRBD1 is a possible D gene (7 bases). This CDR3 contains 14 residues. Deletions cut 5 bases from V and 4 bases from J, with 15 bases between. CDR1 and CDR2 (germline): GTSNPN, SVGIG (reference sequence). The CDR3 is CAWDPGGIYNEQFF. CDR3 coding DNA: TGTGCCTGGGATCCAGGGGGGATTTACAATGAGCAGTTCTTC.

V gene TRBV15 combines with J gene TRBJ2-1; 7 positions match TRBD2. With V trimmed by 0 bases and J by 8 bases, 4 bases remained unmatched. Per germline, CDR1 LNHNV and CDR2 YYDKDF (reference sequence). The CDR3 has 14 residues. The CDR3 sequence is CATSRDGGWDEQFF. As DNA, the CDR3 is TGTGCCACCAGCAGAGACGGGGGGTGGGATGAGCAGTTCTTC.

This chain joins TRBV2 and TRBJ1-2, with TRBD1 matching 9 bases. Germline lookup yields CDR1 SNHLY and CDR2 FYNNEI. The CDR3 covers 15 residues. V lost 5 bases to trimming and J lost 5 bases; unmatched junction nucleotides: 9. This chain's CDR3 is CASSPITGGGYGYTF. DNA for the CDR3: TGTGCCAGCAGTCCTATTACAGGGGGCGGATATGGCTACACCTTC.

The chain carries TRBV9 and TRBJ2-3, with 7 bases aligning to TRBD2. CDR1 SGDLS and CDR2 YYNGEE come from the germline V gene. This CDR3 region has 16 residues. The V gene end was trimmed by 2 bases and the J gene end by 2 bases; junction bases not matched to a gene: 8. The CDR3 region is CASSVTSGAATDTQYF. CDR3 DNA sequence: TGTGCCAGCAGCGTGACCAGCGGGGCCGCCACAGATACGCAGTATTTT.

This chain joins TRBV19 and TRBJ1-3; 7 bases are a match to TRBD1. Trimming at V came to 8 bases and at J to 2 bases, leaving 6 bases not matched to a gene. CDR1 and CDR2 from the germline V gene are LNHDA and SQIVND (reference sequence). The CDR3 has 14 residues. CDR3 in amino acids: CASGLTGTGNTIYF. The CDR3 bases are TGTGCCAGTGGATTGACAGGGACTGGAAACACCATATATTTT.